The source of this TCR beta chain is a study of post-analysis software for immune sequencing data. The wider study: Disease courses included relapsing-remitting, secondary progressive and progressive-relapsing multiple sclerosis. Findings and caveats of the study: Strong co-clustering by F measure linked samples that shared a preparation batch. Compared with controls, patients had more of roughly five TRBV segments, including TRBV5-6, TRBV5-1 and TRBV20-1. In multiple sclerosis, normalized Chao1 diversity was significantly below that of controls.

As concerns this clonotype: Its antigen is not identified.

Each TCR beta cDNA library carried unique molecular identifiers. TCRdb used MiXCR to reprocess the PCR reads, holding one entry per CDR3 protein. Of hundreds of thousands of distinct CDR3 sequences listed, approximately 30% are singletons. The germline V gene encodes CDR1 MGHDK and CDR2 SYGVNS. CDR3 size: 17 residues. The junction had 11 bases not matched to a gene; V was cut back by 4 bases and J by 8 bases. V is TRBV25-1 and J is TRBJ1-4; 12 bases fit TRBD1. This TCR came from a girl under 18 with multiple sclerosis. Material for sequencing was blood. CDR3 sequence (DNA): TGTGCCAGCAGTGGAGGGACAGGGGGCGATAGGTGGGAAAAACTGTTTTTT. Its protein is CASSGGTGGDRWEKLFF. Combining the CDR3 with reference TRBV25-1 and TRBJ1-4 gives the whole variable domain EADIYQTPRYLVIGTGKKITLECSQTMGHDKMYWYQQDPGMELHLIHYSYGVNSTEKGDLSSESTVSRIRTEHFPLTLESARPSHTSQYLCASSGGTGGDRWEKLFFGSGTQLSVL.